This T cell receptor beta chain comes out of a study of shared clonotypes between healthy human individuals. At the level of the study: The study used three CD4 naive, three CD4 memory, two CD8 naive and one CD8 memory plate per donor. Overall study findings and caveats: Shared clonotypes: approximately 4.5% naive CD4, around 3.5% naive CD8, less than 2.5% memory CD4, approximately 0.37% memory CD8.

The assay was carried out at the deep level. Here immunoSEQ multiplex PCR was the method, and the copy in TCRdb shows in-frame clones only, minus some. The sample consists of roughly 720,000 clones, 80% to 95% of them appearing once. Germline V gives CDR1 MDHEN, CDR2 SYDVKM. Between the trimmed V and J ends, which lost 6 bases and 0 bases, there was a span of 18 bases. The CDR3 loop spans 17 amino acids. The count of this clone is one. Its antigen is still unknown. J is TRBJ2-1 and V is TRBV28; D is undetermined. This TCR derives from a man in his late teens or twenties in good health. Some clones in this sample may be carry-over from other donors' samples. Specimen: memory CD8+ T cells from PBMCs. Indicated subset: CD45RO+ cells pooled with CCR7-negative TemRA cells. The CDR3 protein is CASRWDYYSSSYNEQFF. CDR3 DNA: TGTGCCAGCAGGTGGGATTACTACTCTAGCTCCTACAATGAGCAGTTCTTC.